These 6 T cell receptor beta chains originate from one sample sequenced in a study of T cell repertoires in cytomegalovirus infection. TCRdb redid the calling of the reads with MiXCR, one entry per CDR3 protein. Found here are approximately 390,000 distinct CDR3 sequences, about 35% of them singletons; the top ten hold approximately 15%. These receptors' targets are unknown. Sequences were derived from cultured PBMCs, sampled from culture after CMV antigen stimulation. The source of these receptors is a human donor in good health (CMV status not recorded). Some clones in this sample may be carry-over from other donors' samples.

This clonotype was observed a few times. The chain links TRBV2 to TRBJ1-4, with TRBD1 matching over 8 bases. J was trimmed by 7 bases and V by 6 bases; bases with no gene match: 13. The CDR3 is 16 residues long. The V gene's germline CDR1 is SNHLY and CDR2 FYNNEI. The CDR3 spells CASRDRTGTIREKLFF. CDR3 sequence (DNA): TGTGCCAGCAGGGACAGGACAGGGACCATCCGTGAAAAACTGTTTTTT.

This clonotype has a handful of counts. This chain uses TRBV19 with TRBJ2-3; D gene ambiguous. Germline-derived CDR1 and CDR2 are LNHDA and SQIVND (reference sequence). The CDR3 has 14 amino acids. V lost 9 bases, J lost 4 bases, and 17 bases lay in between. This chain's CDR3 is CASHPLASPDTQYF. CDR3 nucleotides: TGTGCCAGCCACCCCCTTGCGAGTCCAGATACGCAGTATTTT.

The chain combines TRBV11-2 with TRBJ2-5; D tentatively reads TRBD1 or TRBD2 (5 bases each). The CDR3 is made up of 15 amino acids. Looked up from germline, CDR1 is SGHAT and CDR2 is FQNNGV. The V end lost 5 bases, the J end lost 0 bases, and 13 bases lay between the germline ends. This chain's CDR3 is CASSPLGAYQETQYF. Written as DNA, the CDR3 is TGTGCCAGCAGCCCTCTCGGGGCGTACCAAGAGACCCAGTACTTC.

Here the CDR3 DNA reads TGTGCCAGCAGGCCTCTGATCGGGGGATACAATGAGCAGTTCTTC. Protein: CASRPLIGGYNEQFF. This chain joins TRBV12-3 or TRBV12-4 and TRBJ2-1; TRBD2 might be the D (6 bases). The CDR3 sequence is 15 residues long. V lost 6 bases and J 4 bases, leaving 16 bases between the germline ends.

The chain has TRBV18 and TRBJ2-7; D gene unclear. V was pared by 8 bases and J by 0 bases, with 11 bases between. The CDR3 is made up of 13 amino acids. Germline V CDR1 and CDR2: KGHSH, LQKENI. In DNA, the CDR3 is TGTGCCAGCGGGCCCTGGGGCTCCTACGAGCAGTACTTC. This encodes CASGPWGSYEQYF. The full variable domain, in which reference TRBV18 and TRBJ2-7 provide the parts outside the CDR3, is NAGVMQNPRHLVRRRGQEARLRCSPMKGHSHVYWYRQLPEEGLKFMVYLQKENIIDESGMPKERFSAEFPKEGPSILRIQQVVRGDSAAYFCASGPWGSYEQYFGPGTRLTVT.

This clonotype has only a few counts. In DNA, the CDR3 is TGTGCCAGCAGCTTAAGGGGGGCTGGGGGTTATCATCGGGCAGATACGCAGTATTTT. This gives the protein CASSLRGAGGYHRADTQYF. V gene TRBV7-2 combines with J gene TRBJ2-3, with D possibly called TRBD1 or TRBD2 (6 bases each). V lost 2 bases to trimming and J lost 4 bases, with 25 bases between them. The germline CDR1 and CDR2 sequences are SGHTA and FQGNSA. The length of the CDR3 is 19 residues. Complete variable domain (other parts from reference TRBV7-2 and TRBJ2-3): GAGVSQSPSNKVTEKGKDVELRCDPISGHTALYWYRQSLGQGLEFLIYFQGNSAPDKSGLPSDRFSAERTGGSVSTLTIQRTQQEDSAVYLCASSLRGAGGYHRADTQYFGPGTRLTVL.